Listed below are T cell receptor beta chains from one sample, sequenced in a study of T cell responses to AZD1222 COVID-19 vaccine. Generated by immunoSEQ multiplex PCR, the TCRdb table keeps only in-frame clones and is missing some. The repertoire holds 150,000 to 200,000 clones, with around 92% as singletons. The sequences come from peripheral blood, collected on day 0 of AZD1222 vaccination. The receptors here all came from an adult in good health. The CDR3 runs from the conserved cysteine through the conserved F or W. The D gene is left open where the match is weak. Clone size is given for some rows only: seen once, a few or many times, or a class if the clone is expanded.

clone size	V gene	CDR3 length	D gene	J gene	CDR3 protein	CDR3 DNA
-	TRBV6-5	15	TRBD1	TRBJ1-2	CASSTKTGSNYGYTF	TGTGCCAGCAGTACAAAGACAGGGTCTAACTATGGCTACACCTTC
once	TRBV7-2	13	-	TRBJ1-3	CASNRDLGNTIYF	TGTGCCAGCAATAGGGATCTTGGAAACACCATATATTTT
-	TRBV24-1	12	-	TRBJ2-5	CATSGTGETQYF	TGTGCCACCAGTGGGACGGGAGAGACCCAGTACTTC
-	TRBV2	14	-	TRBJ1-2	CASSAFGDSDGYTF	TGTGCCAGCAGTGCTTTTGGGGATTCGGATGGCTACACCTTC
-	TRBV29-1	14	TRBD2	TRBJ2-1	CSVEEGEGNNEQFF	TGCAGCGTTGAAGAGGGGGAGGGGAACAATGAGCAGTTCTTC
-	TRBV29-1	13	-	TRBJ2-7	CSVESVDTYEQYF	TGCAGCGTTGAGTCGGTAGACACCTACGAGCAGTACTTC
-	TRBV19	14	-	TRBJ2-7	CASSIAGNSYEQYF	TGTGCCAGTAGTATAGCGGGGAACTCCTACGAGCAGTACTTC
-	TRBV19	15	TRBD1	TRBJ1-4	CASSIGTGANEKLFF	TGTGCCAGTAGTATCGGGACAGGCGCTAATGAAAAACTGTTTTTT
-	TRBV6-6	12	-	TRBJ1-4	CASGQFSEKLFF	TGTGCCAGCGGACAGTTCTCTGAAAAACTGTTTTTT
-	TRBV25-1	16	-	TRBJ1-2	CASSEGRQSSFYGYTF	TGTGCCAGCAGTGAAGGGAGGCAGTCTAGCTTTTATGGCTACACCTTC
-	TRBV21-1	17	-	TRBJ1-5	CARHRVDQSIGNQPQHF	TGTGCCAGGCACAGGGTTGATCAGTCAATTGGCAATCAGCCCCAGCATTTT
-	TRBV4-1	14	-	TRBJ2-1	CASSPISEYNEQFF	TGCGCCAGCAGCCCCATTAGCGAGTACAATGAGCAGTTCTTC
-	TRBV27	15	-	TRBJ1-2	CASSLSRQGSISYTF	TGTGCCAGCAGTTTATCCCGCCAGGGTTCCATAAGCTACACCTTC
-	TRBV6-5	15	-	TRBJ1-6	CASSLVETGNSPLHF	TGTGCCAGCAGTTTGGTGGAGACAGGCAATTCACCCCTCCACTTT
-	TRBV6-5	13	-	TRBJ1-1	CASRRHGDTEAFF	TGTGCCAGCAGGCGTCATGGGGACACTGAAGCTTTCTTT
-	TRBV18	16	TRBD1	TRBJ1-3	CASSKTTGSTGNTIYF	TGTGCCAGCTCAAAGACGACAGGGTCTACTGGAAACACCATATATTTT
-	TRBV7-9	13	-	TRBJ1-2	CAMGGPFPYGYTF	TGTGCCATGGGGGGACCCTTCCCCTATGGCTACACCTTC
-	TRBV7-9	15	-	TRBJ2-1	CASSYLADTGDEQFF	TGTGCCAGCAGCTATCTAGCGGATACAGGGGATGAGCAGTTCTTC
-	TRBV4-1	15	TRBD1	TRBJ1-1	CASSRIRDSYTEAFF	TGCGCCAGCAGCCGGATCCGGGACAGTTACACTGAAGCTTTCTTT
-	TRBV3-1/TRBV3-2	17	-	TRBJ1-6	CASSQDVPTGLASPLHF	TGTGCCAGCAGCCAAGATGTGCCCACAGGGTTGGCTTCACCCCTCCACTTT
-	TRBV2	14	-	TRBJ2-2	CASRSQGMAGELFF	TGTGCCAGCAGAAGTCAGGGGATGGCCGGGGAGCTGTTTTTT
-	TRBV24-1	13	-	TRBJ1-2	CATSANEFYGYTF	TGTGCCACCAGCGCAAACGAGTTCTATGGCTACACCTTC
-	TRBV13	15	TRBD1	TRBJ1-3	CASSRRQGNRNTIYF	TGTGCCAGCAGCAGACGACAGGGTAATCGAAACACCATATATTTT
-	TRBV5-1	17	TRBD2	TRBJ2-2	CASSHGLAGANTGELFF	TGCGCCAGCAGCCACGGACTAGCGGGGGCGAACACCGGGGAGCTGTTTTTT
-	TRBV11-1	15	TRBD2	TRBJ2-3	CASSFSGGVTDTQYF	TGTGCCAGCAGCTTTAGCGGGGGGGTCACAGATACGCAGTATTTT
-	TRBV18	16	TRBD1	TRBJ1-6	CASSLSQGDVRSPLHF	TGTGCCAGCTCACTCTCGCAGGGGGATGTAAGGTCACCCCTCCACTTT
once	TRBV24-1	15	-	TRBJ2-6	CATSDPSSGANVLTF	TGTGCCACCAGTGACCCTTCGTCTGGGGCCAACGTCCTGACTTTC
-	TRBV7-2	16	TRBD1	TRBJ2-1	CASSLAGQHSYNEQFF	TGTGCCAGCAGCTTAGCGGGACAGCACTCCTACAATGAGCAGTTCTTC
few	TRBV30	14	TRBD2	TRBJ2-1	CAWSTKRDYNEQFF	TGTGCCTGGAGTACTAAGCGGGACTACAATGAGCAGTTCTTC
-	TRBV5-4	17	TRBD2	TRBJ2-3	CASSLGLEREAADTQYF	TGTGCCAGCAGCTTGGGCCTAGAGCGGGAGGCCGCTGATACGCAGTATTTT
-	TRBV30	14	-	TRBJ1-2	CAWRGEENNYGYTF	TGTGCCTGGAGGGGGGAGGAAAACAACTATGGCTACACCTTC
-	TRBV27	14	TRBD1	TRBJ1-1	CASSSRTGDTEAFF	TGTGCCAGCAGCTCCCGGACAGGGGACACTGAAGCTTTCTTT
-	TRBV6-1	12	-	TRBJ1-5	CASSPPSQPQHF	TGTGCCAGCAGTCCCCCCAGCCAGCCCCAGCATTTT
-	TRBV18	12	-	TRBJ2-5	CASSPWEETQYF	TGTGCCAGCTCACCATGGGAAGAGACCCAGTACTTC
once	TRBV18	13	TRBD1	TRBJ1-2	CASSPKRQGWHTF	TGTGCCAGCTCACCCAAAAGACAGGGGTGGCACACCTTC
-	TRBV7-2	14	-	TRBJ2-1	CASSPQGHANEQFF	TGTGCCAGCAGCCCCCAGGGGCATGCGAATGAGCAGTTCTTC
-	TRBV6-2/TRBV6-3	14	TRBD1	TRBJ2-7	CASSRTGGPYEQYF	TGTGCCAGCAGCAGGACAGGGGGCCCCTACGAGCAGTACTTC
-	TRBV6-5	15	-	TRBJ1-6	CASSYLRGYNSPLHF	TGTGCCAGCAGTTACCTAAGGGGCTATAATTCACCCCTCCACTTT
-	TRBV20-1	14	-	TRBJ2-3	CSASGLAGTDTQYF	TGCAGTGCTAGTGGGCTAGCAGGCACAGATACGCAGTATTTT
-	TRBV4-2	15	-	TRBJ2-6	CASSQGDSGANVLTF	TGTGCCAGCAGCCAAGGGGATTCTGGGGCCAACGTCCTGACTTTC
-	TRBV23-1	19	TRBD1	TRBJ1-2	CASSQTNRDRGPFNYGYTF	TGCGCCAGCAGTCAAACTAACCGCGACAGGGGCCCCTTTAACTATGGCTACACCTTC
-	TRBV6-2/TRBV6-3	13	TRBD2	TRBJ2-7	CASSKAGAYEQYF	TGTGCCAGCAGTAAAGCGGGAGCCTACGAGCAGTACTTC
-	TRBV12-3/TRBV12-4	12	-	TRBJ1-5	CASSAGWQPQHF	TGTGCCAGCAGTGCCGGTTGGCAGCCCCAGCATTTT
-	TRBV2	15	TRBD1	TRBJ1-2	CASSAPGQVYYGYTF	TGTGCCAGCAGTGCTCCGGGACAGGTATACTATGGCTACACCTTC
-	TRBV7-9	15	TRBD1	TRBJ1-1	CASSPGQGERFEAFF	TGTGCCAGCAGCCCGGGACAGGGGGAAAGGTTTGAAGCTTTCTTT
-	TRBV6-5	13	-	TRBJ1-1	CASTRGGNTEAFF	TGTGCCAGCACCCGTGGGGGGAACACTGAAGCTTTCTTT
once	TRBV4-2	16	-	TRBJ1-2	CASSQELRGGSYGYTF	TGTGCCAGCAGCCAAGAACTCAGAGGGGGGTCCTATGGCTACACCTTC
-	TRBV5-1	13	-	TRBJ1-1	CASSLDSVTEAFF	TGCGCCAGCAGCTTAGACTCAGTCACTGAAGCTTTCTTT
-	TRBV20-1	11	-	TRBJ1-1	CSAPRGTEAFF	TGCAGTGCTCCTAGGGGGACTGAAGCTTTCTTT
-	TRBV6-5	14	TRBD1	TRBJ2-1	CASRRDRDYNEQFF	TGTGCCAGTAGGAGGGACAGGGACTACAATGAGCAGTTCTTC